This T cell receptor (beta chain) originates from a study of control samples from healthy donors and cancer patients. This CDR3 has 14 amino acids. The germline CDR1 and CDR2 sequences are MNHEY and SVGAGI. Trimming took 4 bases from V and 1 from J; bases not matched to a gene: 3. Clones were read by immunoSEQ multiplex PCR, and TCRdb kept only the in-frame ones, dropping some. The data contain tens of thousands of clones, roughly 87% of them singletons. This receptor was identified in a woman between 50 and 59 years old in good health. V and J are TRBV6-5 and TRBJ1-1; 7 bases match TRBD1. Sequences were obtained from blood. In DNA form, the CDR3 reads TGTGCCAGCAGTTTGGACAGGAGGAACACTGAAGCTTTCTTT. Residues: CASSLDRRNTEAFF.